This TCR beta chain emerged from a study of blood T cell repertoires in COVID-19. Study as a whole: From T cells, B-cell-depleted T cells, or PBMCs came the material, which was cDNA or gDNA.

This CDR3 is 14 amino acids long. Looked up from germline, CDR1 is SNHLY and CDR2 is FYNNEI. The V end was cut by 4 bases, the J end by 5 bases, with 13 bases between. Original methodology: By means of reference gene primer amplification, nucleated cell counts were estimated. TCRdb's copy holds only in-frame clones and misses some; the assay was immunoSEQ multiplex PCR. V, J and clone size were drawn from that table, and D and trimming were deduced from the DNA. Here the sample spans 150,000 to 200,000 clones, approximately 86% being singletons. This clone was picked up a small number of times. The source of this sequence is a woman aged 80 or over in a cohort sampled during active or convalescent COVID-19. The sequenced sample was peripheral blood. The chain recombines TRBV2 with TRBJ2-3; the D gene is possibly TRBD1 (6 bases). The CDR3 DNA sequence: TGTGCCAGCAGTGGGGGGCCATCGGAAGATACGCAGTATTTT. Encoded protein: CASSGGPSEDTQYF.